Listed below are T cell receptor beta chains from one sample, sequenced in a study of T cells in Graves' hyperthyroidism and ophthalmopathy. TCRdb re-called the multiplex PCR reads with MiXCR, one entry per CDR3 protein. The data contain a few hundred thousand distinct CDR3 sequences, roughly 13% of them singletons. The source material was blood. Receptor source: a middle-aged woman with Graves' ophthalmopathy. Both conserved end residues are part of each CDR3. Each record gives: clone size, D gene, J gene, V gene, CDR3 protein, CDR3 DNA. The D gene is left open where the match is weak. Not all rows give a size; the values are once, few, many and, for expanded clones, a class.

clone_size: few
d_call: NA
j_call: TRBJ2-1
v_call: TRBV29-1
cdr3_aa: CSVEVDYREQFF
cdr3_nt: TGCAGCGTTGAAGTGGATTACAGGGAGCAGTTCTTC

clone_size: few
d_call: NA
j_call: TRBJ2-1
v_call: TRBV20-1
cdr3_aa: CSARCRGRECWNEQFF
cdr3_nt: TGCAGTGCTAGATGCCGTGGTCGGGAGTGTTGGAATGAGCAGTTCTTC

clone_size: many
d_call: TRBD2
j_call: TRBJ2-2
v_call: TRBV7-2
cdr3_aa: CASSLSGTYTGELFF
cdr3_nt: TGTGCCAGCAGCTTGAGCGGGACGTACACCGGGGAGCTGTTTTTT

clone_size: NA
d_call: TRBD1
j_call: TRBJ2-7
v_call: TRBV6-1
cdr3_aa: CASSGPGQGAREQYF
cdr3_nt: TGTGCCAGCAGTGGCCCGGGACAGGGGGCGCGGGAGCAGTACTTC

clone_size: few
d_call: TRBD1
j_call: TRBJ1-1
v_call: TRBV7-9
cdr3_aa: CASSQQGRAEAFF
cdr3_nt: TGTGCCAGCAGCCAACAGGGGAGGGCTGAAGCTTTCTTT

clone_size: many
d_call: TRBD2
j_call: TRBJ2-7
v_call: TRBV20-1
cdr3_aa: CSALRGSGIQSYEQYF
cdr3_nt: TGCAGTGCCCTACGGGGTAGCGGGATCCAGTCCTACGAGCAGTACTTC

clone_size: many
d_call: NA
j_call: TRBJ1-5
v_call: TRBV2
cdr3_aa: CASSQKRGAQPQHF
cdr3_nt: TGTGCCAGCAGTCAAAAAAGAGGGGCACAGCCCCAGCATTTT

clone_size: NA
d_call: NA
j_call: TRBJ2-3
v_call: TRBV20-1
cdr3_aa: CSAADYYTQYF
cdr3_nt: TGCAGTGCTGCGGACTACTATACGCAGTATTTT

clone_size: NA
d_call: TRBD1
j_call: TRBJ2-7
v_call: TRBV6-1
cdr3_aa: CASSRKTGEYEQYF
cdr3_nt: TGTGCCAGCAGTAGGAAGACAGGGGAGTACGAGCAGTACTTC

clone_size: NA
d_call: TRBD2
j_call: TRBJ2-3
v_call: TRBV4-1
cdr3_aa: CASSRLAGRDTQYF
cdr3_nt: TGCGCCAGCAGTCGACTAGCGGGAAGGGATACGCAGTATTTT

clone_size: many
d_call: TRBD1
j_call: TRBJ2-3
v_call: TRBV28
cdr3_aa: CASSEMGQGSDTQYF
cdr3_nt: TGTGCCAGCAGCGAAATGGGACAGGGTTCAGATACGCAGTATTTT

clone_size: many
d_call: TRBD1
j_call: TRBJ2-5
v_call: TRBV11-2
cdr3_aa: CASSQGQGPAYETQYF
cdr3_nt: TGTGCCAGCAGCCAAGGACAGGGGCCGGCGTACGAGACCCAGTACTTC

clone_size: few
d_call: NA
j_call: TRBJ2-1
v_call: TRBV5-4
cdr3_aa: CASSLDSRTTYNEQFF
cdr3_nt: TGTGCCAGCAGCTTGGATTCGCGGACTACCTACAATGAGCAGTTCTTC

clone_size: many
d_call: NA
j_call: TRBJ1-5
v_call: TRBV5-8
cdr3_aa: CASSLGRRRYNSNQPQHF
cdr3_nt: TGTGCCAGCAGCTTGGGAAGGCGCAGATACAATAGCAATCAGCCCCAGCATTTT

clone_size: NA
d_call: NA
j_call: TRBJ2-7
v_call: TRBV5-1
cdr3_aa: CASSPWGGGIIEQYF
cdr3_nt: TGCGCCAGCAGCCCCTGGGGAGGGGGCATAATCGAGCAGTACTTC

clone_size: NA
d_call: NA
j_call: TRBJ1-1
v_call: TRBV7-8
cdr3_aa: CASSILDTEAFF
cdr3_nt: TGTGCCAGCAGCATTTTGGACACGGAAGCTTTCTTT

clone_size: few
d_call: NA
j_call: TRBJ1-1
v_call: TRBV7-9
cdr3_aa: CASDFVGARTEAFF
cdr3_nt: TGTGCCAGCGACTTCGTGGGGGCGAGGACTGAAGCTTTCTTT

clone_size: many
d_call: NA
j_call: TRBJ1-1
v_call: TRBV7-9
cdr3_aa: CASSSPGGSNTEAFF
cdr3_nt: TGTGCCAGCAGCTCGCCGGGGGGATCGAACACTGAAGCTTTCTTT

clone_size: many
d_call: TRBD2
j_call: TRBJ2-1
v_call: TRBV2
cdr3_aa: CASKAGNEQFF
cdr3_nt: TGTGCCAGCAAAGCGGGGAATGAGCAGTTCTTC

clone_size: many
d_call: NA
j_call: TRBJ1-5
v_call: TRBV6-1
cdr3_aa: CASSSGQSNQPQHF
cdr3_nt: TGTGCCAGCAGTTCCGGACAGAGCAATCAGCCCCAGCATTTT

clone_size: many
d_call: NA
j_call: TRBJ1-2
v_call: TRBV6-2/TRBV6-3
cdr3_aa: CASSLRGWDYGYTF
cdr3_nt: TGTGCCAGCAGTTTACGGGGTTGGGACTATGGCTACACCTTC

clone_size: many
d_call: TRBD2
j_call: TRBJ2-5
v_call: TRBV12-3/TRBV12-4
cdr3_aa: CASSFGLAGGEETQYF
cdr3_nt: TGTGCCAGCAGTTTCGGTCTAGCGGGGGGAGAAGAGACCCAGTACTTC

clone_size: many
d_call: TRBD1
j_call: TRBJ1-1
v_call: TRBV29-1
cdr3_aa: CSVIPQGPGTEAFF
cdr3_nt: TGCAGCGTTATACCACAGGGGCCGGGCACTGAAGCTTTCTTT

clone_size: NA
d_call: NA
j_call: TRBJ2-5
v_call: TRBV25-1
cdr3_aa: CASSHRDWGTQYF
cdr3_nt: TGTGCCAGCAGTCACAGGGATTGGGGGACCCAGTACTTC

clone_size: few
d_call: NA
j_call: TRBJ2-1
v_call: TRBV7-2
cdr3_aa: CASSTRLGKNEQFF
cdr3_nt: TGTGCCAGCAGCACGCGACTAGGCAAAAATGAGCAGTTCTTC

clone_size: many
d_call: NA
j_call: TRBJ2-7
v_call: TRBV27
cdr3_aa: CASSLYPGGGYEQYF
cdr3_nt: TGTGCCAGCAGTTTATATCCCGGGGGTGGATACGAGCAGTACTTC

clone_size: many
d_call: NA
j_call: TRBJ2-5
v_call: TRBV30
cdr3_aa: CAWSDRVYQETQYF
cdr3_nt: TGTGCCTGGAGTGACAGAGTGTACCAAGAGACCCAGTACTTC

clone_size: NA
d_call: NA
j_call: TRBJ1-4
v_call: TRBV19
cdr3_aa: CASSGVRVTATNEKLFF
cdr3_nt: TGTGCCAGTAGCGGCGTTCGGGTGACGGCAACTAATGAAAAACTGTTTTTT

clone_size: NA
d_call: NA
j_call: TRBJ1-6
v_call: TRBV6-1
cdr3_aa: CASSPVTVNSPLHF
cdr3_nt: TGTGCCAGCAGTCCCGTCACGGTCAATTCACCCCTCCACTTT

clone_size: many
d_call: TRBD2
j_call: TRBJ2-7
v_call: TRBV12-3/TRBV12-4
cdr3_aa: CASRPGTSGNEQYF
cdr3_nt: TGTGCCAGCAGACCCGGGACTAGCGGGAACGAGCAGTACTTC

clone_size: many
d_call: NA
j_call: TRBJ1-1
v_call: TRBV7-9
cdr3_aa: CASILDTMNTEAFF
cdr3_nt: TGTGCCAGCATCCTGGACACTATGAACACTGAAGCTTTCTTT

clone_size: many
d_call: NA
j_call: TRBJ2-3
v_call: TRBV4-2
cdr3_aa: CASSQGRTRDTQYF
cdr3_nt: TGTGCCAGCAGCCAGGGCCGGACTCGAGATACGCAGTATTTT

clone_size: many
d_call: TRBD1
j_call: TRBJ2-1
v_call: TRBV5-1
cdr3_aa: CASSFPRTGVGGEQFF
cdr3_nt: TGCGCCAGCAGTTTCCCACGTACAGGGGTGGGCGGTGAGCAGTTCTTC

clone_size: many
d_call: TRBD2
j_call: TRBJ2-2
v_call: TRBV6-1
cdr3_aa: CASWVSGRGGELFF
cdr3_nt: TGTGCCAGCTGGGTTAGCGGGAGGGGCGGGGAGCTGTTTTTT

clone_size: many
d_call: TRBD1
j_call: TRBJ1-2
v_call: TRBV12-3/TRBV12-4
cdr3_aa: CASSGGTGGTTSGYTF
cdr3_nt: TGTGCCAGCAGTGGGGGGACAGGCGGGACCACCTCGGGCTACACCTTC

clone_size: NA
d_call: TRBD2
j_call: TRBJ2-3
v_call: TRBV7-9
cdr3_aa: CASSLSGLAGTDTQYF
cdr3_nt: TGTGCCAGCAGCTTATCGGGACTAGCGGGGACCGATACGCAGTATTTT

clone_size: few
d_call: TRBD1
j_call: TRBJ2-7
v_call: TRBV20-1
cdr3_aa: CSAGKFGTGSYEQYF
cdr3_nt: TGCAGTGCTGGGAAATTTGGGACAGGGAGCTACGAGCAGTACTTC

clone_size: NA
d_call: NA
j_call: TRBJ2-3
v_call: TRBV14
cdr3_aa: CASSDIRGTDTQYF
cdr3_nt: TGTGCCAGCAGTGATATCCGGGGCACAGATACGCAGTATTTT

clone_size: many
d_call: NA
j_call: TRBJ2-7
v_call: TRBV28
cdr3_aa: CASSQPHDRRSSYEQYF
cdr3_nt: TGTGCCAGCAGCCAACCCCACGACAGGCGGTCCTCCTACGAGCAGTACTTC

clone_size: few
d_call: NA
j_call: TRBJ2-5
v_call: TRBV3-1
cdr3_aa: CASSPTGEATQYF
cdr3_nt: TGTGCCAGCAGCCCGACAGGTGAAGCGACCCAGTACTTC

clone_size: many
d_call: NA
j_call: TRBJ2-5
v_call: TRBV10-3
cdr3_aa: CAIRSTRGEETQYF
cdr3_nt: TGTGCCATCAGGTCGACTAGGGGGGAGGAGACCCAGTACTTC

clone_size: many
d_call: NA
j_call: TRBJ2-7
v_call: TRBV2
cdr3_aa: CASSGQESSYEQYF
cdr3_nt: TGTGCCAGCAGTGGACAGGAAAGCTCCTACGAGCAGTACTTC

clone_size: few
d_call: NA
j_call: TRBJ1-1
v_call: TRBV18
cdr3_aa: CASSPGGGFTEAFF
cdr3_nt: TGTGCCAGCTCACCAGGGGGAGGGTTTACTGAAGCTTTCTTT

clone_size: many
d_call: TRBD2
j_call: TRBJ2-7
v_call: TRBV2
cdr3_aa: CASRAGTSGSEQYF
cdr3_nt: TGTGCCAGCAGAGCCGGGACTAGCGGATCCGAGCAGTACTTC

clone_size: many
d_call: TRBD2
j_call: TRBJ2-3
v_call: TRBV11-2
cdr3_aa: CASSQLLAGGPAGTQYF
cdr3_nt: TGTGCCAGCAGCCAACTACTAGCGGGAGGGCCCGCGGGTACGCAGTATTTT

clone_size: many
d_call: TRBD1
j_call: TRBJ1-2
v_call: TRBV10-3
cdr3_aa: CAISETGVSSYGYTF
cdr3_nt: TGTGCCATCAGTGAGACAGGGGTGTCTAGCTATGGCTACACCTTC

clone_size: few
d_call: TRBD1
j_call: TRBJ1-2
v_call: TRBV5-5
cdr3_aa: CASSLGDRVVNYGYTF
cdr3_nt: TGTGCCAGCAGCTTGGGGGACAGGGTGGTTAACTATGGCTACACCTTC

clone_size: NA
d_call: TRBD2
j_call: TRBJ2-2
v_call: TRBV20-1
cdr3_aa: CSVASGRAGTGELFF
cdr3_nt: TGCAGTGTGGCTAGCGGGAGGGCCGGAACCGGGGAGCTGTTTTTT

clone_size: many
d_call: TRBD1
j_call: TRBJ1-1
v_call: TRBV12-3/TRBV12-4
cdr3_aa: CASSLPRQGALNTEAFF
cdr3_nt: TGTGCCAGCAGTTTACCCCGACAGGGGGCGTTGAACACTGAAGCTTTCTTT

clone_size: many
d_call: TRBD1
j_call: TRBJ2-2
v_call: TRBV6-1
cdr3_aa: CASWTGWAGELFF
cdr3_nt: TGTGCCAGTTGGACAGGGTGGGCCGGGGAGCTGTTTTTT

clone_size: many
d_call: NA
j_call: TRBJ1-5
v_call: TRBV2
cdr3_aa: CASIRDRSNQPQHF
cdr3_nt: TGTGCCAGCATTAGGGACCGTAGCAATCAGCCCCAGCATTTT

clone_size: many
d_call: NA
j_call: TRBJ1-2
v_call: TRBV29-1
cdr3_aa: CSVDTASSPPYYGYTF
cdr3_nt: TGCAGCGTTGATACAGCCTCAAGTCCCCCATACTATGGCTACACCTTC

clone_size: many
d_call: NA
j_call: TRBJ1-5
v_call: TRBV25-1
cdr3_aa: CASSDREGDSNQPQHF
cdr3_nt: TGTGCCAGCAGTGACAGGGAGGGAGACAGCAATCAGCCCCAGCATTTT

clone_size: few
d_call: NA
j_call: TRBJ1-1
v_call: TRBV10-3
cdr3_aa: CAIGGGVNTEAFF
cdr3_nt: TGTGCCATCGGTGGTGGAGTCAACACTGAAGCTTTCTTT

clone_size: NA
d_call: TRBD1
j_call: TRBJ1-4
v_call: TRBV11-2
cdr3_aa: CASRNTGTANAKLFF
cdr3_nt: TGTGCCAGCAGGAATACCGGGACAGCAAATGCAAAACTGTTTTTT

clone_size: many
d_call: NA
j_call: TRBJ2-2
v_call: TRBV2
cdr3_aa: CASRGRRSGELFF
cdr3_nt: TGTGCCAGCAGGGGCCGGAGGTCCGGGGAGCTGTTTTTT

clone_size: NA
d_call: NA
j_call: TRBJ2-7
v_call: TRBV3-1
cdr3_aa: CASSQRGRPYEQYF
cdr3_nt: TGTGCCAGCAGCCAACGGGGTAGGCCCTACGAGCAGTACTTC

clone_size: many
d_call: NA
j_call: TRBJ2-3
v_call: TRBV14
cdr3_aa: CASSQVARGDVSTQYF
cdr3_nt: TGTGCCAGCAGCCAAGTTGCGCGGGGTGACGTTAGTACGCAGTATTTT

clone_size: medium-sized
d_call: TRBD1
j_call: TRBJ1-2
v_call: TRBV27
cdr3_aa: CASSLRAGGGANYGYTF
cdr3_nt: TGTGCCAGCAGTTTAAGGGCGGGAGGGGGCGCAAACTATGGCTACACCTTC

clone_size: many
d_call: NA
j_call: TRBJ1-2
v_call: TRBV28
cdr3_aa: CASTQWNYGYTF
cdr3_nt: TGTGCCAGCACTCAATGGAACTATGGCTACACCTTC